This T cell receptor (beta chain) was obtained from a study of OX40 agonist ivuxolimab in advanced cancers. Study-wide points: Low normalized T-cell clonal expansion also characterized some of the nonresponders.

Germline CDR1 reads GTSNPN; CDR2 reads SVGIG (reference sequence). CDR3 length: 14 residues. V dropped 3 bases and J dropped 3 bases, with 12 bases sitting between them. As for this clone: What it recognizes is unknown.

Clones were sequenced by immunoSEQ multiplex PCR, and TCRdb holds only the in-frame ones, with some missing. The sample has about 55,000 clones; 86% are singletons. The gene calls are TRBV30 and TRBJ1-5; a weak D match, TRBD1 (5 bases). Sequencing was performed on CD4+ or CD8+ T cells sorted from blood, taken in a trial of the OX40 agonist ivuxolimab. The receptor comes from an adult with an advanced solid tumor such as melanoma, head and neck, liver or kidney cancer. CDR3 amino acids: CAWSSGTHNQPQHF. The CDR3 DNA reads TGTGCCTGGAGCTCCGGGACCCACAATCAGCCCCAGCATTTT.